The clone carrying this TCR beta chain was counted ten times or more. The target antigen is unknown. These data belong to a study of neurological immune-mediated disorders. Findings and limits, study-wide: Healthy controls had more TCR clonal expansion than multiple sclerosis, which showed the least, whereas HTLV-1-associated myelopathy showed the most.

Synthesis of cDNA used 5'RACE (with 10-nucleotide random UMIs). Using its own MiXCR run on the 5' RACE reads, TCRdb lists one record per CDR3 protein. Of about 25,000 distinct CDR3 sequences listed, approximately 7% were seen once; the top ten hold over 4%. Where libraries were unsorted, they were derived from 2 million PBMCs stored at -80 degrees C. Trimming stripped 2 bases from V and 1 base from J, with 11 bases between. There are 15 residues in the CDR3. Looked up from germline, CDR1 is SGHRS and CDR2 is YFSETQ. What was sequenced was PBMCs. The receptor was derived from a woman aged 40 to 49 in good health. This chain links TRBV5-1 with TRBJ2-3; D remains ambiguous. The CDR3 loop reads CASSLTAGRTDTQYF. CDR3 DNA: TGCGCCAGCAGCTTAACGGCCGGTCGCACAGATACGCAGTATTTT.